This T cell receptor beta chain came from a study of T cells in Graves' hyperthyroidism and ophthalmopathy. This CDR3 is 14 amino acids long. Germline V CDR1 and CDR2: MNHEY, SMNVEV (reference sequence). V was cut by 10 bases and J by 1 base, with 16 bases left in between. There are many counts of this clonotype. Antigen specificity is unknown. Findings of the study overall: Most expanded thyroid clonotypes above 0.001 also appeared in blood.

RNA transcripts yielded amplified TCR beta CDR3 regions. The HTBI set primed first-round TCR CDR3 RT-PCR. TCRdb re-analysed the multiplex PCR reads in MiXCR, keeping a single row per CDR3 protein. The sample has 330,000 or so distinct CDR3 sequences; roughly 20% are singletons. The chain employs TRBV27 and TRBJ1-1; no clear D gene. The clonotype originates from a woman aged 40 to 49 with Graves' ophthalmopathy. The sequenced material came from blood. The CDR3 DNA sequence: TGTGCCACCAGACCCCACGACGGGAACACTGAAGCTTTCTTT. Translated, it gives CATRPHDGNTEAFF.